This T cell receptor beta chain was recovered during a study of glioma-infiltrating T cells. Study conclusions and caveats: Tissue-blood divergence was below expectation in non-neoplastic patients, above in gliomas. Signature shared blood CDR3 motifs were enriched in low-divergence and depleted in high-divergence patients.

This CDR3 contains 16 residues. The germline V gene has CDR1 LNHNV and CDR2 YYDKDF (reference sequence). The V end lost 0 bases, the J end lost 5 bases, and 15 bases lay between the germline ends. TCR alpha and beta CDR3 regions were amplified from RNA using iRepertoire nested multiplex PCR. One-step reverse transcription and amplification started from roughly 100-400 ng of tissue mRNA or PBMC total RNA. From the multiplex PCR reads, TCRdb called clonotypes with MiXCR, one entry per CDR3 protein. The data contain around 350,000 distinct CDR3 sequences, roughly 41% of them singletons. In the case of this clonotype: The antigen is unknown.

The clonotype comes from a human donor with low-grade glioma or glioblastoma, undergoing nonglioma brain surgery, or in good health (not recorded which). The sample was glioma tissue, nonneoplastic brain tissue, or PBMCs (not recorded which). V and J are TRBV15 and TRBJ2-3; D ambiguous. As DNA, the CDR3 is TGTGCCACCAGCAGAGATCGGCGAATTCTCGGAGATACGCAGTATTTT. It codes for CATSRDRRILGDTQYF.